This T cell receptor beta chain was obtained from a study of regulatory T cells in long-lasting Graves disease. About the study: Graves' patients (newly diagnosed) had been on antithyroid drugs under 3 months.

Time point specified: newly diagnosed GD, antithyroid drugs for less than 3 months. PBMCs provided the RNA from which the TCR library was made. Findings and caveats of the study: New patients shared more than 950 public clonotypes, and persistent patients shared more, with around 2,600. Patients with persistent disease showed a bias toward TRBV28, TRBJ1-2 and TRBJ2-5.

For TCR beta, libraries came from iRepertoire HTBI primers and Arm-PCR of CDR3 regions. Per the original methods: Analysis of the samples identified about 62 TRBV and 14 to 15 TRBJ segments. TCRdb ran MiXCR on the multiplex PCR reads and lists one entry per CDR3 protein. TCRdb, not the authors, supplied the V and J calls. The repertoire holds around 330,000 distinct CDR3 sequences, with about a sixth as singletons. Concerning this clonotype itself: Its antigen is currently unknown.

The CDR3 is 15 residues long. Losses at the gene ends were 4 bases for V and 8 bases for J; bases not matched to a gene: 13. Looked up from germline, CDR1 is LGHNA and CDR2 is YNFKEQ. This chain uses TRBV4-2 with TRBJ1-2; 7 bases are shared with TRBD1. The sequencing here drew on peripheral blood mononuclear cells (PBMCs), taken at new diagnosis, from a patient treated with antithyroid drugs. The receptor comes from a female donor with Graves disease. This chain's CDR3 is CASSPGPQGDHGYTF. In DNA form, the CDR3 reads TGTGCCAGCAGCCCGGGCCCGCAGGGGGATCACGGCTACACCTTC.